Each of the 15 T cell receptor beta chains below was sequenced from the same sample in a study of tumor-infiltrating lymphocytes in localized non-small cell lung cancer. Measured with immunoSEQ multiplex PCR; TCRdb has only the in-frame clones, and not every one. The sample lists roughly 10,000 clones; less than 75% were seen once. The sequenced sample consisted of lung tumor tissue. All receptors come from a human donor with non-small cell lung cancer.

This clone was found a few times. The rearrangement joins TRBV18 to TRBJ1-1; D ambiguous. Germline V CDR1 and CDR2: KGHSH, LQKENI. V was cut by 3 bases and J by 1 base, with 12 bases left in between. CDR3 length equals 15 residues. Here the CDR3 DNA reads TGTGCCAGCTCACCTAGACCAGCCGAGAACACTGAAGCTTTCTTT. It encodes CASSPRPAENTEAFF.

The genes are TRBV7-9 and TRBJ2-4, with D perhaps TRBD1 or TRBD2 (5 bases each). Germline values: CDR1 SEHNR, CDR2 FQNEAQ (reference sequence). The CDR3 covers 11 residues. Trimming left V 11 bases short and J 9 bases short, with 14 bases between. CDR3 residues: CAGGNPSIQYF. The CDR3 region has the DNA TGTGCCGGGGGTAATCCTAGCATTCAGTACTTC.

This chain uses TRBV6-1 with TRBJ1-1; 7 nucleotides agree with TRBD1. The germline CDR1 and CDR2 sequences are MNHNS and SASEGT. There are 14 residues in the CDR3. After removal of 0 bases from V and 8 bases from J, the junction contained 6 bases not matched to a gene. The CDR3 here is CASSEAPDRREAFF. CDR3 in DNA: TGTGCCAGCAGTGAAGCCCCGGACAGGAGGGAAGCTTTCTTT.

This clone is medium-sized by share. The J gene is TRBJ1-2, the V gene TRBV13, with 11 bases aligning to TRBD1. The trim removed 7 bases at V and 8 bases at J, leaving 6 bases unmatched. The CDR3 runs to 13 residues. Germline CDR1 is PRHDT and CDR2 is FYEKMQ (reference sequence). CDR3 residues: CASNGQGAWGYTF. In nucleotides, the CDR3 is TGTGCCAGCAACGGACAGGGGGCTTGGGGCTACACCTTC.

This clone was observed once. The chain uses TRBV5-4 and TRBJ1-1, with 8 bases that match TRBD1. V was pared by 5 bases and J by 1 base, with 7 bases of the junction left unmatched. Looked up from germline, CDR1 is SGHNT and CDR2 is YYREEE (reference sequence). The CDR3 totals 15 residues. This CDR3 reads CASRLAGGENTEAFF. The DNA of the CDR3 is TGTGCCAGCAGACTTGCAGGGGGCGAGAACACTGAAGCTTTCTTT.

The chain's CDR3 is CASSRTGAPLYGYTF. In DNA form, the CDR3 reads TGTGCCAGCAGCCGTACGGGGGCCCCCCTCTATGGCTACACCTTC. This rearrangement joins TRBV9 to TRBJ1-2; D is perhaps TRBD1 (6 bases). Germline V gene sequence: CDR1 SGDLS, CDR2 YYNGEE. V dropped 4 bases and J dropped 4 bases, with 17 bases sitting between them. The CDR3 spans 15 residues.

J is TRBJ2-7 and V is TRBV10-3; D is uncertain. V lost 2 bases, J lost 4 bases, and 15 bases lay in between. The CDR3 runs 15 residues. Germline CDR1 is ENHRY and CDR2 is SYGVKD. Written as DNA, the CDR3 is TGTGCCATCAGTGAGCGAGGCTCGGCCGGTTACGAGCAGTACTTC. Translation: CAISERGSAGYEQYF.

In this sample, this clone turned up a few times. The chain carries TRBV27 and TRBJ2-3; tentatively, D is TRBD1 (8 bases). Per the germline V gene, CDR1 is MNHEY and CDR2 is SMNVEV (reference sequence). This CDR3 region has 17 residues. Trimming stripped 7 bases from V and 5 bases from J, with 25 bases between. The CDR3 region is CASNNGTRGRERDTQYF. CDR3 nucleotides: TGTGCCAGCAATAACGGTACCAGGGGGCGGGAGAGAGATACGCAGTATTTT.

This sequence joins TRBV6-1 and TRBJ1-2; D is undetermined. This CDR3 has 13 residues. CDR1 and CDR2 (germline): MNHNS, SASEGT. Trimming shortened V by 7 bases and J by 4 bases, and 13 bases separated the two germline ends. The CDR3 sequence: CASTAGGPYGYTF. CDR3 sequence (DNA): TGTGCCAGCACAGCAGGAGGACCCTATGGCTACACCTTC.

The chain joins TRBV5-1 to TRBJ2-3; D is unresolved. Germline loops: CDR1 SGHRS, CDR2 YFSETQ. This CDR3 has 15 residues. Between the trimmed V and J ends, which lost 4 bases and 4 bases, there was a span of 16 bases. Here the CDR3 DNA reads TGCGCCAGCAGCGCAACGCAGGCCCCCCCAGATACGCAGTATTTT. Its translation: CASSATQAPPDTQYF.

The rearrangement joins TRBV5-1 to TRBJ2-7, with 8 bases that match TRBD2. The J segment lost 5 bases and the V segment lost 0 bases, leaving 13 bases of the junction unmatched. The length of the CDR3 is 17 residues. In germline, CDR1 is SGHRS, CDR2 YFSETQ. CDR3 in DNA: TGCGCCAGCAGCTTGGGTACTAACGCGGGAGGTTCCCACGAGCAGTACTTC. It is translated as CASSLGTNAGGSHEQYF.

This clone is medium-sized (0.01 to 0.1%) within its sample. The rearrangement uses TRBV2 and TRBJ2-7; D is unresolved. CDR1 SNHLY and CDR2 FYNNEI come from the germline V gene. The CDR3 is 12 residues long. V lost 6 bases and J 6 bases, leaving 12 bases between the germline ends. The CDR3 bases are TGTGCCAGCAGCGAATCGAATTTCGAGCAGTACTTC. Translated, it gives CASSESNFEQYF. The complete variable domain, with remaining parts taken from reference TRBV2 and TRBJ2-7, reads EPEVTQTPSHQVTQMGQEVILRCVPISNHLYFYWYRQILGQKVEFLVSFYNNEISEKSEIFDDQFSVERPDGSNFTLKIRSTKLEDSAMYFCASSESNFEQYFGPGTRLTVT.

This chain connects TRBV18 to TRBJ2-2; 8 bases agree with TRBD2. The germline V gene encodes CDR1 KGHSH and CDR2 LQKENI. The CDR3 covers 15 residues. Trimming took 8 bases from V and 1 from J; bases not matched to a gene: 6. CDR3 sequence reads: CASLQSGGNTGELFF. DNA for the CDR3: TGTGCCAGCCTACAAAGCGGGGGGAACACCGGGGAGCTGTTTTTT.

Worth noting for this clone: No DNA is shown, since the ends of the CDR3 on it are uncertain; the CDR3 is the one TCRdb lists. This chain joins TRBV30 and TRBJ2-7; TRBD1 is the table's D call, not checked against the DNA. Germline CDR1 is GTSNPN and CDR2 is SVGIG (reference sequence). The CDR3 is made up of 13 amino acids, end residues included. The CDR3 loop is CAWSVGTGASRYF.

V gene TRBV6-4 combines with J gene TRBJ1-1, with D uncertain. The germline CDR1 and CDR2 sequences are MRHNA and SNTAGT. With 5 bases removed from V and 1 base from J, the gap between germline ends came to 8 bases. The CDR3 has 13 amino acids. CDR3 bases: TGTGCCAGCAGTATCGAAACGAACACTGAAGCTTTCTTT. Translated, it gives CASSIETNTEAFF.